The rows below give T cell receptor beta chains drawn from one sample of a study of T cell changes during pregnancy in multiple sclerosis. TCRdb keeps only in-frame clones here, not all; method: immunoSEQ multiplex PCR. The sample records roughly 20,000 clones, 87% being singletons. The sample consisted of CD8+ T cells from peripheral blood mononuclear cells, taken in the third trimester of pregnancy. These TCRs come from a female donor in good health, enrolled as a control in a pregnancy study. CDR3s include the opening cysteine and the closing phenylalanine or tryptophan. D genes are given only for firm matches. Size tells how often a clone was seen (once, few, many) or the class of an expanded clone, and some rows leave it out.

v_call	d_call	clone_size	j_call	cdr3_nt	cdr3_aa
TRBV15	NA	NA	TRBJ2-1	TGTGCCACCAGCAGCCGTAGTTTAGATGAGCAGTTCTTC	CATSSRSLDEQFF
TRBV30	TRBD1	NA	TRBJ2-3	TGTGCCTGGAGTTGGGACAGTAGCACAGATACGCAGTATTTT	CAWSWDSSTDTQYF
TRBV7-6	NA	once	TRBJ2-7	TGTGCCAGCAGCTTAAAAGACAGGAACAGTCCTTCCTACGAGCAGTACTTC	CASSLKDRNSPSYEQYF
TRBV28	NA	NA	TRBJ1-6	TGTGCCAGCACCTCGATCGGGTCCTATAATTCACCCCTCCACTTT	CASTSIGSYNSPLHF
TRBV4-2	NA	once	TRBJ1-1	TGTGCCAGCAGCCAAGAAAGGGGCTACACTGAAGCTTTCTTT	CASSQERGYTEAFF
TRBV29-1	NA	NA	TRBJ1-2	TGCAGCGTTGAAGATCGGCCAGGGGCATATGGCTACACCTTC	CSVEDRPGAYGYTF
TRBV10-3	NA	NA	TRBJ2-5	TGTGCCATCAGTGAGGGACAGGAGGGAGAGACCCAGTACTTC	CAISEGQEGETQYF
TRBV5-6	NA	NA	TRBJ2-1	TGTGCCAGCAGCTTGAGGGCGGCAGGGGTTATCTACAATGAGCAGTTCTTC	CASSLRAAGVIYNEQFF
TRBV6-6	NA	NA	TRBJ2-6	TGTGCCAGCAGTTACTCGAGCTCTGGGGCCAACGTCCTGACTTTC	CASSYSSSGANVLTF
TRBV10-3	NA	NA	TRBJ1-1	TGTGCCATCAGTCTAAGCAGGGCGAACACTGAAGCTTTCTTT	CAISLSRANTEAFF
TRBV6-6	NA	once	TRBJ2-5	TGTGCCAGCGCGGGCTTTCAAGAGACCCAGTACTTC	CASAGFQETQYF
TRBV7-9	TRBD2	NA	TRBJ2-3	TGTGCCAGCAGCTTCGAGGGAGGGCCGACAGATACGCAGTATTTT	CASSFEGGPTDTQYF
TRBV9	NA	NA	TRBJ2-7	TGTGCCAGCAGCCCAGGACGGGGCTACGAGCAGTACTTC	CASSPGRGYEQYF
TRBV10-1	TRBD1	NA	TRBJ1-1	TGCGCCAGCAGTGAAGGACAGGGACAGGGCCCTGAAGCTTTCTTT	CASSEGQGQGPEAFF
TRBV2	NA	few	TRBJ1-2	TGTGCCAGCAGTGAGTCCCTAAACTATGGCTACACCTTC	CASSESLNYGYTF
TRBV28	NA	NA	TRBJ1-6	TGTGCCAGCCGAGGGGGGGCTTGGAATTCACCCCTCCACTTT	CASRGGAWNSPLHF
TRBV9	NA	NA	TRBJ1-1	TGTGCCAGCAGCCCAGAGGTGTCCCCCGCCACTGAAGCTTTCTTT	CASSPEVSPATEAFF